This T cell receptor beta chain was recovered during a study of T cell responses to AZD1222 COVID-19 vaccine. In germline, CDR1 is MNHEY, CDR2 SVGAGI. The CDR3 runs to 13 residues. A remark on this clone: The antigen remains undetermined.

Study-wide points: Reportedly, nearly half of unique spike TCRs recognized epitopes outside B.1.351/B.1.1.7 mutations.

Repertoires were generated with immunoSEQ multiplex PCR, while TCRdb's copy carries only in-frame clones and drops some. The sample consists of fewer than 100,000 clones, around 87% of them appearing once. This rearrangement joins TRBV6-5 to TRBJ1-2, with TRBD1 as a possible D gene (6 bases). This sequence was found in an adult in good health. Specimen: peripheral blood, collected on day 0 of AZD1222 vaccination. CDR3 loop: CAAGAPQTYGYTF. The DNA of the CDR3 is TGTGCAGCAGGGGCTCCCCAGACCTATGGCTACACCTTC.